This T cell receptor (beta chain) was profiled in a study of blood T cells in healthy people across ages. Alongside a J-beta primer mix, a sample-barcoded 5' primer served in a second PCR lasting 7 to 11 cycles. TCRdb analysed the 5' RACE reads with MiXCR anew, one entry per CDR3 protein. The data contain 780,000 or so distinct CDR3 sequences, around a quarter of them singletons. The study's findings and limits: Estimated diversity, derived from one million T cells, was regarded as an underestimate.

This clonotype was counted only a few times. Its antigen is as yet unknown. CDR3 length equals 13 residues. J gave up 7 bases and V 5 bases, and 5 bases lay outside the gene matches. CDR1 and CDR2 from the germline V gene are SGHVS and FNYEAQ. The same specimen was also included in a second study, on T cells of mothers and their children. From that paper: No T cell clones of persistent microchimeric origin were detected.

The genes are TRBV7-6 and TRBJ2-1, with 7 bases aligning to TRBD1. The sample comprised blood. The source of this sequence is a boy aged 5-17 years in good health. CDR3 bases: TGTGCCAGCAGCCCGGGACAGTGGAATGAGCAGTTCTTC. It translates to CASSPGQWNEQFF.